The 18 T cell receptor beta chains listed next were all sequenced from one sample in a study of vaccination effects on CD4 cells after COVID-19. Their recognized antigens are unknown. Researchers isolated CD4+ T cells once 9 to 11 days of culture had elapsed. Vaccine administered to participants consisted of two doses of either BNT162b2 or mRNA-1273. TCRdb keeps only in-frame clones here, not all; method: immunoSEQ multiplex PCR. The sample consists of fewer than 85,000 clones, just under 75% of them appearing once. Material: CD4+ T cells from PBMCs cultured without peptide, obtained after COVID-19 vaccination. The receptors come from a human donor who received a COVID-19 vaccine.

DNA of the CDR3: TGTGCCAGCAGCTCCATAGAGGGCACTGAAGCTTTCTTT. Its protein is CASSSIEGTEAFF. V usage is TRBV5-4 and J usage is TRBJ1-1; D is unresolved. With 3 bases removed from V and 4 bases from J, the gap between germline ends came to 10 bases. The CDR3 totals 13 residues. The V gene's germline CDR1 is SGHNT and CDR2 YYREEE (reference sequence).

This clone has just one count. The CDR3 is CASKSGTRQVSEQYV. The CDR3 DNA sequence: TGTGCCAGCAAAAGTGGGACTCGCCAAGTAAGCGAGCAGTACGTC. The chain employs TRBV27 and TRBJ2-7; weak D call: TRBD2 (6 bases). CDR3 length: 15 amino acids. Per the germline V gene, CDR1 is MNHEY and CDR2 is SMNVEV (reference sequence). V lost 7 bases, J lost 6 bases, and 22 bases lay in between.

The rearrangement links TRBV12-3 or TRBV12-4 to TRBJ2-5; D uncertain. The CDR3 loop spans 11 amino acids. V dropped 3 bases and J dropped 5 bases, with 4 bases sitting between them. The CDR3 region has the DNA TGTGCCAGCAGTTTTCGTGAGACCCAGTACTTC. As protein: CASSFRETQYF.

Here the CDR3 DNA reads TGCAGCGTTGGGGGGGGGACTAATTCACCCCTCCACTTT. Protein product: CSVGGGTNSPLHF. The chain is built from TRBV29-1 and TRBJ1-6; maybe TRBD1 (5 bases). Trimming left V 4 bases short and J 6 bases short, with 10 bases between. Germline V lookup: CDR1 SQVTM, CDR2 ANQGSEA. The CDR3 loop spans 13 amino acids. The full variable domain, in which reference TRBV29-1 and TRBJ1-6 provide the parts outside the CDR3, is SAVISQKPSRDICQRGTSLTIQCQVDSQVTMMFWYRQQPGQSLTLIATANQGSEATYESGFVIDKFPISRPNLTFSTLTVSNMSPEDSSIYLCSVGGGTNSPLHFGNGTRLTVT.

CDR3 DNA: TGCAGCGTTGAGGGGGGGACAACTAATGAAAAACTGTTTTTT. Amino acids: CSVEGGTTNEKLFF. The chain uses TRBV29-1 and TRBJ1-4, with D maybe TRBD1 (5 bases). Germline CDR1 SQVTM, CDR2 ANQGSEA. The V gene lost 3 bases and the J gene lost 0 bases, with 8 bases spanning the gap. There are 14 residues in the CDR3.

V and J are TRBV18 and TRBJ2-5; D gene unclear. V was clipped by 3 bases and J by 2 bases, with 19 bases between them. This CDR3 is 17 amino acids long. Germline assignment: CDR1 KGHSH and CDR2 LQKENI. CDR3 DNA sequence: TGTGCCAGCTCACCTCAGCTCCGGGCTAGTGTACAAGAGACCCAGTACTTC. Residues: CASSPQLRASVQETQYF.

The chain is built from TRBV19 and TRBJ1-2; TRBD1 agrees at 9 bases. The germline CDR1 and CDR2 sequences are LNHDA and SQIVND (reference sequence). This CDR3 has 15 amino acids. The J segment lost 4 bases and the V segment lost 10 bases, leaving 13 bases of the junction unmatched. CDR3 loop: CAIGTTGGVGYGYTF. CDR3 nucleotides: TGTGCCATCGGTACTACAGGGGGCGTCGGCTATGGCTACACCTTC.

The chain employs TRBV6-4 and TRBJ2-3; 11 bases line up with TRBD2. After removal of 5 bases from V and 0 bases from J, the junction contained 4 bases not matched to a gene. This CDR3 is 16 amino acids long. CDR1 and CDR2 (germline): MRHNA, SNTAGT. CDR3 sequence: CASSSASGGSTDTQYF. DNA for the CDR3: TGTGCCAGCAGTTCCGCTAGCGGGGGGAGCACAGATACGCAGTATTTT.

The chain is built from TRBV10-3 and TRBJ1-2; a possible D gene is TRBD1 (5 bases). V lost 5 bases and J 4 bases, leaving 14 bases between the germline ends. This CDR3 is 14 amino acids long. Germline CDR1 and CDR2: ENHRY and SYGVKD. CDR3 in amino acids: CAISPGDGPYGYTF. The CDR3 bases are TGTGCCATCAGTCCCGGGGACGGACCCTATGGCTACACCTTC.

This clone was seen more than once but under ten times. The rearrangement uses TRBV11-2 and TRBJ2-7, with D perhaps given as TRBD1 or TRBD2 (6 bases each). Germline CDR1 and CDR2: SGHAT and FQNNGV. The CDR3 runs 14 residues. V lost 7 bases, J lost 4 bases, and 17 bases lay in between. Here the CDR3 DNA reads TGTGCCAGCATATTAGGGGGGCCTCATTACGAGCAGTACGTC. Its translation is CASILGGPHYEQYV.

J is TRBJ1-1 and V is TRBV5-4; D is unclear. Trimming cost V 0 bases and J 4 bases, with 10 bases left between them. CDR3 length equals 14 residues. CDR1 and CDR2 (germline): SGHNT, YYREEE (reference sequence). CDR3: CASSLARGSTEAFF. The CDR3 DNA reads as TGTGCCAGCAGCTTGGCCCGTGGGAGCACTGAAGCTTTCTTT.

The chain has TRBV11-2 and TRBJ2-2, with D perhaps TRBD1 or TRBD2 (6 bases each). The V gene's germline CDR1 is SGHAT and CDR2 FQNNGV. The CDR3 has 16 residues. Trimming removed 5 bases at V and 2 bases at J, with 15 bases between. CDR3 protein: CASSVVRGPNTGELFF. DNA for the CDR3: TGTGCCAGCAGCGTCGTCCGGGGGCCAAACACCGGGGAGCTGTTTTTT.

A single count supports this clone. This chain uses TRBV6-1 with TRBJ1-5, with no clear D. Trimming took 1 base from V and 0 from J, leaving 7 bases between them. The CDR3 runs 15 residues. Germline CDR1 MNHNS, CDR2 SASEGT. The CDR3 DNA reads as TGTGCCAGCAGTGAAGGCAGGAGTAGCAATCAGCCCCAGCATTTT. Translating gives CASSEGRSSNQPQHF.

This sequence joins TRBV24-1 and TRBJ2-2; unclear D gene. The V end lost 1 base, the J end lost 2 bases, and 10 bases lay between the germline ends. The germline V gene has CDR1 KGHDR and CDR2 SFDVKD. The CDR3 covers 16 residues. The CDR3 region has the DNA TGTGCCACCAGTGATTTTAGGGCAGGAAACACCGGGGAGCTGTTTTTT. Translating it yields CATSDFRAGNTGELFF.

V is TRBV30 and J is TRBJ1-2; the D gene is possibly TRBD1 (5 bases). The V end was cut by 0 bases, the J end by 2 bases, with 10 bases between. Germline V gene lookup returns CDR1 GTSNPN and CDR2 SVGIG (reference sequence). The CDR3 consists of 14 residues. CDR3 nucleotides: TGTGCCTGGAGTGTATCGAGGGGCAACTATGGCTACACCTTC. This gives the protein CAWSVSRGNYGYTF.

The chain uses TRBV2 and TRBJ2-5; D unclear. Germline assignment: CDR1 SNHLY and CDR2 FYNNEI. This CDR3 has 12 residues. V lost 3 bases to trimming and J lost 2 bases, with 4 bases between them. The CDR3 reads CASSDRQETQYF. The CDR3 DNA follows: TGTGCCAGCAGTGACAGGCAAGAGACCCAGTACTTC.

The chain combines TRBV5-1 with TRBJ2-7; D is ambiguous. With 0 bases removed from V and 4 bases from J, the gap between germline ends came to 8 bases. This CDR3 comprises 13 residues. The germline CDR1 and CDR2 sequences are SGHRS and YFSETQ. The CDR3: CASSLGLTYEQYV. The CDR3 coding sequence is TGCGCCAGCAGCTTGGGGCTGACATACGAGCAGTACGTC.

This clone appeared once. The chain joins TRBV10-2 to TRBJ2-6, with a tentative D call TRBD1 (5 bases). The CDR3 runs 16 residues. V was trimmed by 4 bases and J by 4 bases, leaving 14 bases between them. Germline V gene lookup returns CDR1 WSHSY and CDR2 SAAADI. The DNA of the CDR3 is TGCGCCAGCAGTGGACAGCTACTCCTCGGGGCCAACGTCCTGACTTTC. As protein: CASSGQLLLGANVLTF.